The T cell receptor (beta chain) described here comes from a study of blood T cell repertoires in COVID-19 (dated by TCRdb to the early 2020s). A note on the overall study: Samples from collaborators originated in the United States, Italy and Spain and spanned both the acute and convalescent phases of COVID-19. The prospective study material was composed of cDNA or gDNA derived from T cells, B-cell-depleted T cells, or PBMCs. Deeply sampled blood TCRbeta repertoires from subjects exposed to, actively infected with, or recovered from COVID-19 were included in the dataset. The repertoires were released in a freely available public database intended as a resource for research on the immune response to SARS-CoV-2. Samples were obtained from the ongoing ImmuneRACE study (first 160 participants) and from 1,000 to 1,500 subjects provided by 6 global collaborators. Sample metadata almost always included a de-identified subject ID, COVID-19 status, age in years and sex. Where HLA class I and class II types were available, the types were taken from metadata supplied by the sample provider, not from assay-based typing.

Enrolling through a virtual design, the prospective study's participants ranged in age from roughly 18 to 95 years and lived across roughly 24 United States geographic areas. Cohort assignment in the prospective study relied on participant-reported clinical history from a screening survey and a study questionnaire. For ImmuneRACE Cohort 3, a participant was defined as recovered based on two consecutive negative NP/OP PCR tests, clearance by a healthcare professional, or resolution of symptoms. Mobile phlebotomists in the prospective study collected whole blood, serum and a nasopharyngeal or oropharyngeal swab from every participant. Over an approximately two-month period, participants in the prospective study had the option of providing additional blood draws and questionnaires. Blood samples from the prospective study were shipped frozen or at room temperature prior to DNA extraction. TCRbeta CDR3 regions were amplified from genomic DNA using the immunoSEQ Assay, a bias-controlled multiplex PCR. On the authors' methods: Within the assay, amplification of reference gene primers was used to estimate how many nucleated cells each sample contained. To quantify the absolute abundance of each unique TCRbeta CDR3 rearrangement, sequence reads were collapsed and filtered. For each sample, productive Simpson clonality was calculated as the square root of Simpson's diversity index across productive rearrangements. The table was pulled from immuneACCESS by TCRdb, which kept in-frame rearrangements only. Such tables lose some clones; where checked, under half of the loss comes from unresolved V genes, and the rest has no known cause. The V and J calls and clone size are taken from that table; D and trimming were inferred from the DNA. The sample table lists roughly 380,000 clones, approximately 84% of them with a count of one. The ten largest clones represent around 3% of the sample.

Overall results and qualifications from the work: Clinical and demographic metadata were provided uncurated, with the amount varying by source and participant.

Of note for this clone: Its antigen remains undetermined. The record has no base qualities; no much larger clone is one base away.

V is cut by 3 bases and J by 4 bases, and the space between the germline ends is 11 bases. CDR1 and CDR2, looked up from the germline V gene (reference sequence), are PRHDT and FYEKMQ. CDR3 length: 14 amino acids, cysteine to phenylalanine. Only CDR3 DNA remains: 42 bases, in frame from the first base. The receptor was isolated from a woman aged 30 to 39 who had recovered from COVID-19. The sequenced sample was PBMCs or T cells enriched from blood (not recorded which). The chain is assembled from TRBV13 and TRBJ2-3; no D gene is confidently identified. DNA sequence: TGTGCCAGCAGCTTCGAAGTGGCCGCAGATACGCAGTATTTT. The translation is CASSFEVAADTQYF.